Shown below are 20 T cell receptor beta chains from a single sample sequenced in a study of blood T cell repertoires in COVID-19. Clones were read by immunoSEQ multiplex PCR, and TCRdb kept only the in-frame ones, dropping some. The data contain around 250,000 clones, 80% to 85% of them seen just once; the ten biggest clones take up 1.5% to 1.9%. The material sequenced was peripheral blood. The receptor set was obtained from a middle-aged woman who had recovered from COVID-19.

J is TRBJ2-1 and V is TRBV28; D remains unclear. The CDR3 consists of 16 residues. Per the germline V gene, CDR1 is MDHEN and CDR2 is SYDVKM. V gave up 3 bases and J gave up 5 bases, with 17 bases separating them. The CDR3, as DNA: TGTGCCAGCAGTTTTAAAAACACCCACCTGGACAATGAGCAGTTCTTC. It translates to CASSFKNTHLDNEQFF.

Only a few counts were recorded for this clone. This chain connects TRBV7-2 to TRBJ1-4, with D perhaps TRBD1 (5 bases). The CDR3 covers 19 residues. The ends were cut back, 1 base at V and 2 bases at J, with 20 bases in the middle. Germline CDR1 and CDR2: SGHTA and FQGNSA. Written as DNA, the CDR3 is TGTGCCAGCAGCTTAGGATTGGCGGACATTTATGGCACTAATGAAAAACTGTTTTTT. This codes for CASSLGLADIYGTNEKLFF.

This sequence joins TRBV6-5 and TRBJ1-1, with 9 bases lining up with TRBD1. CDR1 MNHEY and CDR2 SVGAGI come from the germline V gene. The CDR3 covers 13 residues. Germline trimming cut 7 bases from V and 7 bases from J; bases unmatched to any gene: 7. The CDR3 is CASKGQGSSEAFF. In DNA, the CDR3 is TGTGCCAGCAAAGGACAGGGGTCGAGTGAAGCTTTCTTT.

This chain uses TRBV7-9 with TRBJ1-6; TRBD1 aligns across 8 bases. Germline CDR1 and CDR2: SEHNR and FQNEAQ (reference sequence). The V gene end was trimmed by 5 bases and the J gene end by 10 bases; junction bases not matched to a gene: 10. The CDR3 is 15 amino acids. The CDR3 nucleotides are TGTGCCAGCAGCCCCGGACAGGGTCTCGGCTCACCCCTCCACTTT. Residues: CASSPGQGLGSPLHF.

The rearrangement joins TRBV28 to TRBJ1-5; maybe TRBD1 (5 bases). Germline V lookup: CDR1 MDHEN, CDR2 SYDVKM. V lost 7 bases and J lost 0, with 22 bases in between. The CDR3 consists of 18 residues. The CDR3 spells CASIERAGTLYSNQPQHF. The CDR3 coding sequence is TGTGCCAGCATTGAAAGGGCAGGGACTTTATATAGCAATCAGCCCCAGCATTTT.

The rearrangement links TRBV6-1 to TRBJ1-2; D perhaps matches TRBD1 (5 bases). Germline V CDR1 and CDR2: MNHNS, SASEGT. The CDR3 is made up of 14 amino acids. The germline V and J ends were trimmed by 0 bases and 7 bases, with 12 bases remaining between them. The CDR3 spells CASSEAPGEVGYTF. The CDR3 region has the DNA TGTGCCAGCAGTGAAGCCCCGGGGGAGGTTGGCTACACCTTC.

This clone is a singleton in its sample. This chain uses TRBV6-5 with TRBJ1-2, with D possibly being TRBD1 (6 bases). This CDR3 is 14 amino acids long. Germline assignment: CDR1 MNHEY and CDR2 SVGAGI. Trimming cost V 5 bases and J 1 base, with 11 bases left between them. The CDR3 nucleotides read TGTGCCAGCAGTAGGGACATAGTTAACTATGGCTACACCTTC. Its protein product is CASSRDIVNYGYTF.

J is TRBJ2-7 and V is TRBV6-5; tentatively, D is TRBD1 (6 bases). The CDR3 has 13 residues. Germline lookup yields CDR1 MNHEY and CDR2 SVGAGI. The V and J ends lost 7 bases and 0 bases respectively, with 10 bases between them. CDR3 bases: TGTGCCAGCACCGGGACATCCTCCTACGAGCAGTACTTC. Translating it yields CASTGTSSYEQYF.

This clone was recorded once. The junction differs from germline at one of its ends, possibly a read error. J is TRBJ2-7 and V is TRBV6-5; 10 bases agree with TRBD1. Germline CDR1 MNHEY, CDR2 SVGAGI. The CDR3 consists of 14 residues. This chain's CDR3 is CASSDSGQGTPSLF. The CDR3 DNA follows: TGTGCCAGCAGCGACTCGGGACAGGGGACTCCCTCGCTCTTC.

This clone was counted a single time. CDR3 amino acids: CASRTGFYNEQFF. The CDR3 nucleotides are TGTGCCAGCAGGACAGGCTTTTACAATGAGCAGTTCTTC. The genes are TRBV13 and TRBJ2-1; tentative D call: TRBD1 (6 bases). V gave up 6 bases and J gave up 4 bases, with 10 bases separating them. CDR1 is PRHDT, CDR2 FYEKMQ, per germline (reference sequence). The CDR3 loop spans 13 amino acids.

The J gene is TRBJ1-2, the V gene TRBV28; TRBD1 might be the D (5 bases). The CDR3 loop spans 15 amino acids. Trimming stripped 5 bases from V and 7 bases from J, with 20 bases between. The germline V gene encodes CDR1 MDHEN and CDR2 SYDVKM. CDR3 in DNA: TGTGCCAGCAGTCGACAAAGAACTACAGGCAGTGGCTACACCTTC. Protein sequence: CASSRQRTTGSGYTF.

This chain uses TRBV10-1 with TRBJ1-3; D might be TRBD1 (5 bases). Trimming removed 0 bases at V and 1 base at J, with 13 bases between. The germline CDR1 and CDR2 sequences are WNHNN and SYGVQD (reference sequence). The length of the CDR3 is 17 residues. CDR3 sequence: CASSESSAGSSGNTIYF. The CDR3 DNA sequence: TGCGCCAGCAGTGAGTCTTCGGCAGGGTCATCTGGAAACACCATATATTTT.

The V gene is TRBV7-9, the J gene TRBJ1-3; TRBD1 matches 9 bases. The CDR3 spans 15 residues. The V gene's germline CDR1 is SEHNR and CDR2 FQNEAQ (reference sequence). V was pared by 5 bases and J by 0 bases, with 2 bases of the junction left unmatched. CDR3 nucleotides: TGTGCCAGCAGCGTGACAGGGGGCTCTGGAAACACCATATATTTT. Protein product: CASSVTGGSGNTIYF.

The V and J genes are TRBV7-9 and TRBJ1-2; D is unresolved. V was cut by 3 bases and J by 8 bases, with 22 bases left in between. Per the germline V gene, CDR1 is SEHNR and CDR2 is FQNEAQ (reference sequence). The CDR3 has 16 amino acids. DNA for the CDR3: TGTGCCAGCAGCTTGGACTTAATAGGAGGAGGAAGAGGCTACACCTTC. The encoded protein is CASSLDLIGGGRGYTF.

The rearrangement joins TRBV18 to TRBJ1-1, with TRBD1 identical over 10 bases. Germline V gene sequence: CDR1 KGHSH, CDR2 LQKENI. This CDR3 has 14 amino acids. The trim removed 6 bases at V and 6 bases at J, leaving 7 bases unmatched. In DNA form, the CDR3 reads TGTGCCAGCTCTCGGGACAGGGGATTCGCTGAAGCTTTCTTT. Translation: CASSRDRGFAEAFF.

V and J are TRBV2 and TRBJ2-7, with TRBD1 matching over 10 bases. Germline V gene data show CDR1 as SNHLY and CDR2 as FYNNEI. The V gene end was trimmed by 4 bases and the J gene end by 7 bases; junction bases not matched to a gene: 1. The CDR3 runs 12 residues. CDR3 loop: CASSGDRGEQYF. The CDR3 DNA reads TGTGCCAGCAGTGGGGACAGGGGAGAGCAGTACTTC.

CDR3 sequence (DNA): TGTGCCAGCAGTCGCTGGGACAGGGCCTACGAGCAGTACTTC. Its translation is CASSRWDRAYEQYF. This chain connects TRBV28 to TRBJ2-7; 9 bases fit TRBD1. Per the germline V gene, CDR1 is MDHEN and CDR2 is SYDVKM. This CDR3 is built from 14 residues. V dropped 5 bases and J dropped 2; count of bases not matched to a gene: 4.

The chain combines TRBV5-4 with TRBJ2-3; 11 bases are shared with TRBD2. Germline-derived CDR1 and CDR2 are SGHNT and YYREEE (reference sequence). V trimming: 3 bases; J trimming: 6 bases; junction bases outside the gene matches: 9. The length of the CDR3 is 16 residues. The CDR3 nucleotides are TGTGCCAGCAGCTCTCCTAGCGGGGGGCCCGCCGATACGCAGTATTTT. Protein sequence: CASSSPSGGPADTQYF.

This chain links TRBV5-4 with TRBJ2-2; possibly TRBD1 for D (5 bases). Germline V gene sequence: CDR1 SGHNT, CDR2 YYREEE (reference sequence). The length of the CDR3 is 15 residues. V lost 0 bases and J lost 1, with 7 bases in between. As DNA, the CDR3 is TGTGCCAGCAGCTTGGGACAGCAGAACACCGGGGAGCTGTTTTTT. Translated: CASSLGQQNTGELFF.

The chain links TRBV11-2 to TRBJ1-1, with 8 positions matching TRBD1. The germline V gene has CDR1 SGHAT and CDR2 FQNNGV. The CDR3 sequence is 16 residues long. Trimming at V came to 2 bases and at J to 1 base, leaving 6 bases not matched to a gene. The CDR3 loop is CASSLRRGQENTEAFF. The CDR3 DNA reads TGTGCCAGCAGCTTACGTCGGGGACAGGAGAACACTGAAGCTTTCTTT.